The text below deals with one T cell receptor (beta chain). Whoever was chosen for sequencing had shown CD8+CD57+ cell expansion by flow cytometry. Deletions cut 4 bases from V and 4 bases from J, with 14 bases between. Germline V lookup: CDR1 LNHNV, CDR2 YYDKDF (reference sequence). The length of the CDR3 is 15 residues. Genomic DNA provided the template from which TCR beta VDJ and CDR3 profiles were obtained. TCRdb re-analysed the reads in MiXCR, keeping a single row per CDR3 protein. The data show under 200,000 distinct CDR3 sequences, less than 50% seen once. The sample is drawn from a study of CD8+CD57+ T cells in acquired aplastic anemia.

This clonotype originated in a human donor with aplastic anemia. Sequencing was done on a sample of sorted CD4+, CD8+, or CD8+CD57+ T cells (not recorded which) from PBMCs. The gene calls are TRBV15 and TRBJ1-3, with D maybe TRBD1 (6 bases). The CDR3 DNA reads as TGTGCCACCAGCATTGACAGGTTTGACGGAAACACCATATATTTT. The encoded protein is CATSIDRFDGNTIYF.